One T cell receptor beta chain is described in this entry. Here immunoSEQ multiplex PCR was the method, and the copy in TCRdb shows in-frame clones only, minus some. The sample lists about 81,000 clones, approximately 94% seen once, with 0.36% in the top ten. This specimen belongs to a study of technical replicates of blood from a handful of donors. Germline V lookup: CDR1 KGHSH, CDR2 LQKENI. V was clipped by 3 bases and J by 4 bases, with 13 bases between them. The CDR3 totals 14 residues. The chain is built from TRBV18 and TRBJ2-7; D gene unclear. Sample: T cells isolated from PBMCs. The sequence derives from a human donor in good health. The CDR3, as DNA: TGTGCCAGCTCACCTCCAGGCTGGCAGTACGAGCAGTACTTC. Residues: CASSPPGWQYEQYF.